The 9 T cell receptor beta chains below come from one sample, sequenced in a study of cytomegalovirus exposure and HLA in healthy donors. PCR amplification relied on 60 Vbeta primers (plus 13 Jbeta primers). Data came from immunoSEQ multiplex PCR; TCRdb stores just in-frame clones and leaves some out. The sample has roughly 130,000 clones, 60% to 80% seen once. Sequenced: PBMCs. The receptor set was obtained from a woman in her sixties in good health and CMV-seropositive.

CDR3 in DNA: TGTGCCAGCAGTGAATCGGGGGGGGCTGGAAACACCATATATTTT. This sequence encodes CASSESGGAGNTIYF. The V and J genes are TRBV25-1 and TRBJ1-3; D might be TRBD1 (5 bases). V lost 1 base, J lost 2 bases, and 9 bases lay in between. The CDR3 has 15 amino acids. Looked up from germline, CDR1 is MGHDK and CDR2 is SYGVNS.

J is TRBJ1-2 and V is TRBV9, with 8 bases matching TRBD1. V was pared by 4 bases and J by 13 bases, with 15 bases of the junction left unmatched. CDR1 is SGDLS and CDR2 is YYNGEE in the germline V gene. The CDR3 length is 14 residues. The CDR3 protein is CASSPGQGTGLCTF. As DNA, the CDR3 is TGTGCCAGCAGCCCCGGACAGGGAACGGGGCTCTGCACCTTC.

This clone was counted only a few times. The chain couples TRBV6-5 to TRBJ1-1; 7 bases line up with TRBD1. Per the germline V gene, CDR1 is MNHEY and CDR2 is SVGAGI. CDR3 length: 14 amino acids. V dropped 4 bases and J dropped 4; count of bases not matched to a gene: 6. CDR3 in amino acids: CASSSGGFGTEAFF. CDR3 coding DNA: TGTGCCAGCAGTTCAGGGGGGTTCGGCACTGAAGCTTTCTTT.

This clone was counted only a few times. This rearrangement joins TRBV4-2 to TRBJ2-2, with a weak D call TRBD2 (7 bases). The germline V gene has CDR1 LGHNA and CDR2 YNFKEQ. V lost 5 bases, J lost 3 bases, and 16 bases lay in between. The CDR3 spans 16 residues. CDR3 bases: TGTGCCAGCAGCGCTCGCGGAGGGGGGGACACCGGGGAGCTGTTTTTT. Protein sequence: CASSARGGGDTGELFF.

CDR3 sequence reads: CASSLTGPQSIQYF. The DNA of the CDR3 is TGTGCCAGCAGCTTAACAGGGCCCCAGAGCATTCAGTACTTC. The chain has TRBV11-3 and TRBJ2-4; D is perhaps TRBD1 (6 bases). The length of the CDR3 is 14 residues. Between the trimmed V and J ends, which lost 2 bases and 9 bases, there was a span of 14 bases. Germline CDR1 reads SGHNT; CDR2 reads YENEEA.

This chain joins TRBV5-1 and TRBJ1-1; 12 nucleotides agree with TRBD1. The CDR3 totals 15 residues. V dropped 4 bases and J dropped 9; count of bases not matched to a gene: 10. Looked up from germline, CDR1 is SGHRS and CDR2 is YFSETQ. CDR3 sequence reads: CASSPEGGTGGKAFF. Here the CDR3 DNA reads TGCGCCAGCAGCCCCGAGGGGGGGACAGGGGGCAAAGCTTTCTTT.

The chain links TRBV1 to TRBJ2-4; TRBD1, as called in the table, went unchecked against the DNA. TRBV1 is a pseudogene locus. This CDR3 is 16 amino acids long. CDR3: CTSSHQELSRGNIQYF. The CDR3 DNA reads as TGCACCAGCAGCCACCAAGAGCTATCAAGGGGGAACATTCAGTACTTC.

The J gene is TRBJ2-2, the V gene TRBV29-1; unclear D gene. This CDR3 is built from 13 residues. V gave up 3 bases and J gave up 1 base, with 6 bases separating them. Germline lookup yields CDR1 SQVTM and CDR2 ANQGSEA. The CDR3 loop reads CSVETLNTGELFF. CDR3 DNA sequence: TGCAGCGTTGAGACACTGAACACCGGGGAGCTGTTTTTT.

The DNA for the CDR3 is TGTGCCAGCAGCGTAGGACAGGGTCGGAGCGGCTACACCTTC. This translates into CASSVGQGRSGYTF. The chain combines TRBV9 with TRBJ1-2, with 7 bases fitting TRBD1. CDR3 length: 14 amino acids. J gave up 8 bases and V 0 bases, and 7 bases lay outside the gene matches. Germline loops: CDR1 SGDLS, CDR2 YYNGEE.